This TCR beta chain is from a study of siplizumab effects on memory and regulatory T cells. General study results and limits: For mappable alloreactive CD4+ clones, the mean Treg-derived fraction was nearly 70% with siplizumab and approximately 30% in controls. Whether the proliferating Tregs (from siplizumab cultures) were suppressive was not confirmed.

Sequencing used immunoSEQ multiplex PCR; TCRdb keeps in-frame clones, though not all of them. The sample holds 80,000 to 130,000 clones, approximately 90% seen once. On this clone: Its antigen remains unknown.

Per the germline V gene, CDR1 is MNHEY and CDR2 is SVGAGI. Trimming at V came to 2 bases and at J to 6 bases, leaving 5 bases not matched to a gene. The CDR3 contains 14 residues. The origin of this receptor is a human donor in good health. The V gene is TRBV6-5, the J gene TRBJ2-7, with 9 bases matching TRBD1. What was sequenced was Tregs sorted from blood. CDR3 region: CASSYLQGASEQYF. CDR3 nucleotides: TGTGCCAGCAGTTACCTACAGGGGGCCAGCGAGCAGTACTTC.